Listed below are T cell receptor beta chains from one sample, sequenced in a study of regulatory T cells in long-lasting Graves disease. MiXCR, run by TCRdb on the multiplex PCR reads, gives a single entry per CDR3 protein. The table lists 350,000 to 450,000 distinct CDR3 sequences, approximately 22% of them singletons, with roughly an eighth in the top ten. The specimen comprised peripheral blood mononuclear cells (PBMCs), sampled when the disease was refractory, from a patient treated with antithyroid drugs. These receptors came from a female donor with Graves disease. Each CDR3 is given with its conserved first and last residue. D genes are given only for firm matches. Clone size is stated in some rows and not others, as once, few, many or a class when expanded.

-	-	TRBV10-3	TRBJ2-7	TGTGCCATCAGTCCTAGCTCCTACGAGCAGTACTTC	CAISPSSYEQYF
-	-	TRBV7-9	TRBJ1-5	TGTGCCAGCAGCTTAGGTGGGGGGCTGGGGAATCAGCCCCAGCATTTT	CASSLGGGLGNQPQHF
-	-	TRBV18	TRBJ1-1	TGTGCCAGCTCACCGGGCGCCCGGAACACTGAAGCTTTCTTT	CASSPGARNTEAFF
TRBD2	-	TRBV6-1	TRBJ2-1	TGTGCCAGCAGTCGTCAGGGACTACCAAGCAATGAGCAGTTCTTC	CASSRQGLPSNEQFF
TRBD2	-	TRBV12-5	TRBJ2-1	TGTGCTAGTGGTTTGAGTCACCTAGCGGGAGCTGTTGAGCAGTTCTTC	CASGLSHLAGAVEQFF
TRBD1	few	TRBV6-1	TRBJ2-7	TGTGCCAGCACCCGCGGACAGGGGGCATCCTACGAGCAGTACTTC	CASTRGQGASYEQYF
TRBD1	many	TRBV6-1	TRBJ1-2	TGTGCCAGCACTCCCCGGGACAGGGGGCTTTATGGCTACACCTTC	CASTPRDRGLYGYTF
-	-	TRBV12-3/TRBV12-4	TRBJ2-1	TGTGCCAGCAGCGGGACTCTCAACAATGAGCAGTTCTTC	CASSGTLNNEQFF
TRBD2	few	TRBV12-3/TRBV12-4	TRBJ2-3	TGTGCCAGCAGTCCTAGCGGGGCGGAGAAGGTGTCAGATACGCAGTATTTT	CASSPSGAEKVSDTQYF
TRBD1	-	TRBV4-2	TRBJ1-5	TGTGCCAGCTCATACTTACAGGGGGGTTATCAGCCCCAGCATTTT	CASSYLQGGYQPQHF
TRBD1	-	TRBV19	TRBJ1-1	TGTGCCAGTAGTAAGGACAGGGGCTCTGAAGCTTTCTTT	CASSKDRGSEAFF
-	many	TRBV6-5	TRBJ1-1	TGTGCCAGCAGTTCCAGGGATGTCACTGAAGCTTTCTTT	CASSSRDVTEAFF
-	many	TRBV20-1	TRBJ1-1	TGCAGTGCTAGAGATCCAGGGGCCACTGAAGCTTTCTTT	CSARDPGATEAFF
-	many	TRBV7-9	TRBJ2-2	TGTGCCAGCAGTCTAGCTACGAACACCGGGGAGCTGTTTTTT	CASSLATNTGELFF
-	few	TRBV20-1	TRBJ2-7	TGCAGTGCTAGAGAAATAGTCGGGGGACCGGACGAGCAGTACTTC	CSAREIVGGPDEQYF
-	few	TRBV20-1	TRBJ1-2	TGCAGTGCTAGCGGGCAGGGTTATGGCTACACCTTC	CSASGQGYGYTF
-	many	TRBV2	TRBJ1-5	TGTGCCAGCAGTGGGAGGGCTAATAGCAATCAGCCCCAGCATTTT	CASSGRANSNQPQHF
-	-	TRBV20-1	TRBJ1-2	TGCAGTGCTAGAGGCCCGACACCTCGCTATGGCTACACCTTC	CSARGPTPRYGYTF
TRBD1	many	TRBV28	TRBJ2-2	TGTGCCAGCAGTATATACAGGGGACCTACCGGGGAGCTGTTTTTT	CASSIYRGPTGELFF
TRBD2	many	TRBV28	TRBJ2-7	TGTGCCAGCAGTTTACATACTAGCGGGAGTGGGTACGAGCAGTACTTC	CASSLHTSGSGYEQYF
-	many	TRBV7-2	TRBJ2-7	TGTGCCAGTAAGCAGCCCCCCTCCTACGAGCAGTACTTC	CASKQPPSYEQYF
-	few	TRBV11-3	TRBJ2-2	TGTGCCAGCAGACCACAGGGCAGCGGGGAGCTGTTTTTT	CASRPQGSGELFF
-	many	TRBV11-3	TRBJ2-5	TGTGCCAGCAGCTCACCCCCGGACAGACAAGAGACCCAGTACTTC	CASSSPPDRQETQYF
-	-	TRBV28	TRBJ2-3	TGTGCCAGCAGTCGCACGACAGATACGCAGTATTTT	CASSRTTDTQYF
TRBD2	-	TRBV5-1	TRBJ2-2	TGCGCCAGCAGCCCCTTTACGGGGGGAGGACCCGGGGAGCTGTTTTTT	CASSPFTGGGPGELFF
-	many	TRBV27	TRBJ2-7	TGTGCCAGCAGTCCCAGGACTAAACCCTACGAGCAGTACTTC	CASSPRTKPYEQYF
-	many	TRBV11-2	TRBJ1-1	TGTGCCAGCAGCTCCCCCGGGCCGACAACTGAAGCTTTCTTT	CASSSPGPTTEAFF
TRBD1	many	TRBV2	TRBJ1-6	TGTGCCAGCAGTCCTGATGGACAGGGTATTTCACCCCTCCACTTT	CASSPDGQGISPLHF
TRBD1	-	TRBV7-9	TRBJ2-7	TGTGCCAGCAGCTCCGGGACAGGGGGGTCCGAGCAGTACTTC	CASSSGTGGSEQYF
-	many	TRBV20-1	TRBJ1-1	TGCAGTGCTAGAGAGGAGGCGGTGAACACTGAAGCTTTCTTT	CSAREEAVNTEAFF
TRBD1	-	TRBV2	TRBJ1-5	TGTGCCAGCAGGGCAGGGGGCGCCCGGGGTCAGCCCCAGCATTTT	CASRAGGARGQPQHF
-	many	TRBV28	TRBJ2-7	TGTGCCAGCACTCCTCACAGGGGCTCCGGACTATTCTCCTACGAGCAGTACTTC	CASTPHRGSGLFSYEQYF
-	many	TRBV28	TRBJ2-5	TGTGCCAGCAGCTTACTTCAAGAGACCCAGTACTTC	CASSLLQETQYF
-	many	TRBV12-3/TRBV12-4	TRBJ1-3	TGTGCCAGCGCCCAGGCAAGAAACACCATATATTTT	CASAQARNTIYF
-	many	TRBV7-8	TRBJ2-2	TGTGCCAGCAGTCCTACGTGGGGCAGAAACACCGGGGAGCTGTTTTTT	CASSPTWGRNTGELFF
-	-	TRBV4-1	TRBJ1-4	TGCGCCAGCAGCCCCGGGGTTGGCAGGGAAAAACTGTTTTTT	CASSPGVGREKLFF
-	many	TRBV7-8	TRBJ2-7	TGTGCCAGCAGCGAGGTCGGGGGCAGCGAGCAGTACTTC	CASSEVGGSEQYF
-	many	TRBV6-5	TRBJ2-7	TGTGCCAGCAGTTACTCGAAGATTACCCCCTCCTACGAGCAGTACTTC	CASSYSKITPSYEQYF
-	-	TRBV25-1	TRBJ2-5	TGTGCCAGCAGTAGTCCGGGGTCGAGTACCAGAACCCAGTACTTC	CASSSPGSSTRTQYF
-	few	TRBV18	TRBJ1-4	TGTGCCAGCTCACCGCCGAACAGGGCAACTAATGAAAAACTGTTTTTT	CASSPPNRATNEKLFF
-	-	TRBV5-1	TRBJ1-2	TGCGCCAGCAGCTTGTCCCGGGTTAATGGCTACACCTTC	CASSLSRVNGYTF
-	many	TRBV2	TRBJ2-5	TGTGCCAGCAGCTCCCGACTCTATGGGGAGACCCAGTACTTC	CASSSRLYGETQYF
TRBD1	many	TRBV2	TRBJ2-7	TGTGCCAGCAGTGTGGACAGGAGATCTTACGAGCAGTACTTC	CASSVDRRSYEQYF
TRBD1	-	TRBV28	TRBJ1-1	TGTGCCAGCAGTTTGGGACAGGGCTTTTTTGAAGCTTTCTTT	CASSLGQGFFEAFF
-	many	TRBV28	TRBJ2-7	TGTGCCAGCAGGCCTCCGGGACCAGGCTACGAGCAGTACTTC	CASRPPGPGYEQYF
-	few	TRBV2	TRBJ2-7	TGTGCCCGACGGGGTAGTAGCTCCTACGAGCAGTACTTC	CARRGSSSYEQYF
-	many	TRBV6-1	TRBJ2-4	TGTGCCAGCAGTGACGGCGGAGCACTAAACATTCAGTACTTC	CASSDGGALNIQYF
TRBD2	-	TRBV4-1	TRBJ2-4	TGCGCCAGCAGCCAAGATTCACTAGCGGGAATGGTGGGTGGTGCCAAAAACATTCAGTACTTC	CASSQDSLAGMVGGAKNIQYF
TRBD1	few	TRBV28	TRBJ2-1	TGTGCCAGCAGTACACTTATCCGACAGGGTCACAATGAGCAGTTCTTC	CASSTLIRQGHNEQFF
-	-	TRBV5-1	TRBJ1-6	TGCGCCAGCAGCTTGGATATGGGCTACTATAATTCACCCCTCCACTTT	CASSLDMGYYNSPLHF
TRBD2	many	TRBV5-1	TRBJ2-7	TGCGCCAGCAGCTTGGGACTAGCGGGTGTTCTTGAGCAGTACTTC	CASSLGLAGVLEQYF
TRBD2	-	TRBV2	TRBJ2-5	TGTGCCAGCAGTGAAGCGGGACTAGCGGGAGGAGGGGAGACCCAGTACTTC	CASSEAGLAGGGETQYF
-	-	TRBV28	TRBJ2-7	TGTGCCAGCTCGGTAGGTAGCTACGAGCAGTACTTC	CASSVGSYEQYF
-	many	TRBV5-5	TRBJ2-5	TGTGCCAGCAGCTTGGTGCGGATGACACAAGAGACCCAGTACTTC	CASSLVRMTQETQYF
-	many	TRBV12-3/TRBV12-4	TRBJ1-5	TGTGCCAGCAGTTTTTTTCAGGGAGGCGGGCAGCCCCAGCATTTT	CASSFFQGGGQPQHF